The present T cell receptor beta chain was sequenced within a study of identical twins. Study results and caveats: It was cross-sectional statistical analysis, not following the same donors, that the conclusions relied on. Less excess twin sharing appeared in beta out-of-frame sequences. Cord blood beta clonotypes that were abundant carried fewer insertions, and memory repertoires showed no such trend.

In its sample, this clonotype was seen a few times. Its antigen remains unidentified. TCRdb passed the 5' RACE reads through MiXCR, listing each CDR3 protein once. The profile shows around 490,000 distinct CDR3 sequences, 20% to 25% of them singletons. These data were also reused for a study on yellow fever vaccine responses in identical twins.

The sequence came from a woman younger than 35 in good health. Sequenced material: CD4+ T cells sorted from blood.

CDR3 loop: CASSFNELNTDTQYF. The CDR3 coding sequence is TGTGCCAGCAGTTTTAATGAGTTGAACACAGATACGCAGTATTTT. The chain links TRBV12-3 or TRBV12-4 to TRBJ2-3; D gene unclear. The CDR3 length is 15 residues. Trimming pared 3 bases from V and 2 bases from J, leaving 12 bases between.